This T cell receptor beta chain was profiled in a study of T cell responses to AZD1222 COVID-19 vaccine. Study-wide background: Combined were second doses at about 4 or about 12 weeks. Study-level points and caveats: Only five to seven AZD1222 recipients were seropositive at baseline.

Sequenced by immunoSEQ multiplex PCR; TCRdb stores in-frame clones only, minus some. The sample yields 90,000 to 150,000 clones, 75% to 90% seen once. Points on this clone: The target antigen is unknown.

The ends were cut back, 5 bases at V and 3 bases at J, with 12 bases in the middle. The CDR3 loop spans 14 amino acids. In germline, CDR1 is LNHDA, CDR2 SQIVND (reference sequence). The sequence came from an adult in good health. The sequenced sample was peripheral blood, obtained on day 0 of AZD1222 vaccination. The chain carries TRBV19 and TRBJ2-3; D not resolved. The CDR3 nucleotides read TGTGCCAGTAGTCCAGGCGCGCAGACAGATACGCAGTATTTT. Residues: CASSPGAQTDTQYF. The full variable domain, in which reference TRBV19 and TRBJ2-3 provide the parts outside the CDR3, is DGGITQSPKYLFRKEGQNVTLSCEQNLNHDAMYWYRQDPGQGLRLIYYSQIVNDFQKGDIAEGYSVSREKKESFPLTVTSAQKNPTAFYLCASSPGAQTDTQYFGPGTRLTVL.